These T cell receptor beta chains were read from a single sample in a study of blood T cells in healthy people across ages. TCRdb recomputed calls from the 5' RACE reads with MiXCR, one row per CDR3 protein. This table has about 1,500,000 distinct CDR3 sequences, approximately 42% appearing once. The sequenced sample was blood. The receptors were sampled from a woman aged 18-30 years in good health. The CDR3 runs from the conserved cysteine through the conserved F or W. The D gene is left open where the match is weak. Clone size is given for some rows only: seen once, a few or many times, or a class if the clone is expanded.

D gene	V gene	clone size	J gene	CDR3 DNA	CDR3 protein
.	TRBV20-1	.	TRBJ2-7	TGCAGTGCTAGAGGGATCGATTCCTACAATGAGCAGTACTTC	CSARGIDSYNEQYF
TRBD1	TRBV2	.	TRBJ1-5	TGTGCCAGCAGTTCGAGATTAGGACAGGGAGCGGTACAGCCCCAGCATTTT	CASSSRLGQGAVQPQHF
TRBD2	TRBV6-1	.	TRBJ2-7	TGTGCCAGCAGTGCTCAGGCTAGCGGGAGCGCCAATGAGCAGTACTTC	CASSAQASGSANEQYF
.	TRBV6-5	.	TRBJ1-4	TGTGCCTGCAGTTACGGGACAACTAAGGAAAAACTGTTTTTT	CACSYGTTKEKLFF
TRBD1	TRBV30	few	TRBJ2-7	TGTGCCTGGATCCCCCCGGACAGGGCGTACGAGCAGTACTTC	CAWIPPDRAYEQYF
.	TRBV20-1	few	TRBJ2-3	TGCAGTGCTAGTGCGAGCGGATTCACAGATACGCAGTATTTT	CSASASGFTDTQYF
.	TRBV5-1	.	TRBJ2-1	TGCGCCAGCAGCTTGGCCATGGGAATGAATGAGCAGTTCTTC	CASSLAMGMNEQFF
TRBD2	TRBV20-1	.	TRBJ2-2	TGCAGTGCCCACGGACTAGCGGGAGTCCCCGGGGAGCTGTTTTTT	CSAHGLAGVPGELFF
.	TRBV9	.	TRBJ1-2	TGTGCCAGCAGCGCCGGGACACCACTTTATGGCTACACCTTC	CASSAGTPLYGYTF
TRBD1	TRBV27	.	TRBJ2-5	TGTGCCAGCAGAGAGAGACAGGGAGAGCAGTACTTC	CASRERQGEQYF
.	TRBV6-6	few	TRBJ1-4	TGTGCCACCTCTTTGGAATCCGGGTCTAATGAAAAACTGTTTTTT	CATSLESGSNEKLFF
.	TRBV10-1	.	TRBJ2-3	TGCGCCAGCAGTGGCCCAAACCGGGAATTAAACACAGATACGCAGTATTTT	CASSGPNRELNTDTQYF
.	TRBV28	.	TRBJ2-7	TGTGCCAGCAGTTACACAGGAAACTCCTACGAGCAGTACTTC	CASSYTGNSYEQYF
.	TRBV4-1	.	TRBJ1-6	TGCGCCAGCACCCAGGGACCGATCGATTCACCCCTCCACTTT	CASTQGPIDSPLHF
.	TRBV7-9	.	TRBJ1-2	TGTGCCAGCAGCTTCCCGGCAGCCGTATATGGCTACACCTTC	CASSFPAAVYGYTF
TRBD1	TRBV6-6	.	TRBJ2-7	TGTGCCAGCAGTTACCGGGACAGCCTTTACGAGCAGTACTTC	CASSYRDSLYEQYF
TRBD1	TRBV12-3/TRBV12-4	.	TRBJ2-3	TGTGCCAGCAGTTGTGGAACAGTGGGGACAGATACGGAATATTTC	CASSCGTVGTDTEYF
TRBD1	TRBV18	.	TRBJ1-2	TGTGCCAGCTCGCCCGGCGGGACAGAACTTCTCTATGGCTACACCTTC	CASSPGGTELLYGYTF
.	TRBV20-1	.	TRBJ1-2	TGCAGTGCTAGGGCCAAGGGCCGAGAAGGGGGCTACACCTTC	CSARAKGREGGYTF
TRBD1	TRBV29-1	.	TRBJ1-2	TGCAGCGTTCGACAGGGTAGCGATCATGGCTACACCTTC	CSVRQGSDHGYTF
TRBD1	TRBV29-1	few	TRBJ1-3	TGCAGCGTTGAAGAGCCGGGACAGGCCTTACAAAACACCATATATTTT	CSVEEPGQALQNTIYF
.	TRBV28	few	TRBJ2-7	TGTGCCAGCAGATTTAGCAGGGCACACGAGCAGTACTTC	CASRFSRAHEQYF
TRBD1	TRBV20-1	.	TRBJ2-7	TGCAGTGCTAAAGCCGGGACAGACCTCTACGAGCAGTACTTC	CSAKAGTDLYEQYF
.	TRBV7-3	few	TRBJ2-2	TGTGCCAGCAGCTTAACGGTTGGAGTTCCCGGGGAGCTGTTTTTT	CASSLTVGVPGELFF
.	TRBV7-9	once	TRBJ2-5	TGTGCCAGCAGTGGCCCCCTCAAGACAGGAAAAGAGACCCAGTACTTC	CASSGPLKTGKETQYF
.	TRBV7-8	.	TRBJ2-7	TGTGCCAGCAGCCTTCTCCTTCAGACCTACGAGCAGTACTTC	CASSLLLQTYEQYF
.	TRBV20-1	.	TRBJ2-5	TGCAGTGCTAGAGATTGGGGGTCCCAAGAGACCCAGTACTTC	CSARDWGSQETQYF
TRBD2	TRBV28	few	TRBJ2-7	TGTGCCAGCAGTTCAAGGGCAACTAGCGGATCCTACGAGCAGTACTTC	CASSSRATSGSYEQYF
.	TRBV27	.	TRBJ2-7	TGTGCCAGCAGACTGAAACCCAGGGAGCTCTACGAGCAGTACTTC	CASRLKPRELYEQYF
.	TRBV6-5	.	TRBJ2-2	TGTGCCAGCAGTTACTCGAGGACTCTGAACACCGGGGAGCTGTTTTTT	CASSYSRTLNTGELFF
.	TRBV12-3/TRBV12-4	many	TRBJ2-3	TGTGCCAGCAGTTATCTCACAGATACGCAGTATTTT	CASSYLTDTQYF
.	TRBV20-1	.	TRBJ1-1	TGCGCTAGTAGAATTGTGGGGAGCACTGAAGCTTTCTTT	CASRIVGSTEAFF
.	TRBV30	few	TRBJ2-1	TGTGCCTGGAGCATACCTTACAATGAGCAGTTCTTC	CAWSIPYNEQFF
TRBD1	TRBV4-1	few	TRBJ1-5	TGCGCCAGCAGCGTCCAGGGGGAGCAGCCCCAGCATTTT	CASSVQGEQPQHF
TRBD1	TRBV3-1	few	TRBJ1-1	TGTGCCAGCAGCCCCCCGGGACAGGGGAGTGGCGGGGCTTTCTTT	CASSPPGQGSGGAFF
TRBD2	TRBV7-9	.	TRBJ2-3	TGTGCCAGCAGCCCGACGGCTGGGCGGGGGACAGATACGCAGTATTTT	CASSPTAGRGTDTQYF
.	TRBV25-1	.	TRBJ2-7	TGTGCCAGCAGCGGTATCCCCGGGACCCCTAACGCCTACAATGAGCAGTACTTC	CASSGIPGTPNAYNEQYF
.	TRBV12-3/TRBV12-4	.	TRBJ1-1	TGTGCCAGCAGTGCCAGGGCGTCGAACACTGAAGCTTTCTTT	CASSARASNTEAFF
.	TRBV27	.	TRBJ2-3	TGTGCCAGCAGTTTGGCTAGCGCGGGGTTCACAGATACGCAGTATTTT	CASSLASAGFTDTQYF
TRBD2	TRBV4-1	.	TRBJ2-5	TGCGCCAGCAGCCAAGACCGACTAGCGGGGGCTCAAGAGACCCAGTACTTC	CASSQDRLAGAQETQYF
TRBD1	TRBV6-2/TRBV6-3	few	TRBJ1-2	TGTGCCAGCAGCCACCTGGACAGGGCCTATGGCTACACCTTC	CASSHLDRAYGYTF
TRBD1	TRBV29-1	.	TRBJ2-2	TGCAGCGTCCGACAGGGCACCGGGGAGCTGTTTTTT	CSVRQGTGELFF
.	TRBV27	.	TRBJ1-5	TGTGCCAGCAGTGGCGCAGGGTTTGGAAATCAGCCCCAGCATTTT	CASSGAGFGNQPQHF
TRBD2	TRBV7-2	.	TRBJ2-7	TGTGCCAGCAGATTACTAGCGGACTCCTACGAGCAGTACTTC	CASRLLADSYEQYF
.	TRBV7-9	.	TRBJ1-1	TGTGCCAGCAGCTCCTTGAGGGTCAGGGTGAACACTGAAGCTTTCTTT	CASSSLRVRVNTEAFF
.	TRBV20-1	few	TRBJ1-6	TGCAGTGCTAGAGATCCGGATTCACCCCTCCACTTT	CSARDPDSPLHF
TRBD2	TRBV19	.	TRBJ2-1	TGTGCCAGTAGCGACCCCGGACTAGCGGGAGAGAGAAATGAGCAGTTCTTC	CASSDPGLAGERNEQFF